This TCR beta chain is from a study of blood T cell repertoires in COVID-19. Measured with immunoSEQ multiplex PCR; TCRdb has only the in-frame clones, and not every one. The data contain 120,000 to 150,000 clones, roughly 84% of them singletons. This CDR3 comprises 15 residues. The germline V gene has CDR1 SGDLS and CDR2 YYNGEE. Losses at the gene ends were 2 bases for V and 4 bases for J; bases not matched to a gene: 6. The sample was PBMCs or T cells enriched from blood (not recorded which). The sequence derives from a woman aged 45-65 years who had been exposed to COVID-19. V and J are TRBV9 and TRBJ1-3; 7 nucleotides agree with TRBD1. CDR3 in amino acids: CASSVNTGVGNTIYF. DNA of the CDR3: TGTGCCAGCAGCGTTAATACAGGGGTAGGAAACACCATATATTTT.